This T cell receptor (beta chain) was captured in a study of blood T cell repertoires in COVID-19. Generated by immunoSEQ multiplex PCR, the TCRdb table keeps only in-frame clones and is missing some. The sample includes roughly 350,000 clones, around nine tenths seen only once; the top ten take about 7.3%. The clonotype was recovered from a woman in her 70s with COVID-19, enrolled during active disease. Sequencing was carried out using peripheral blood.

Here the CDR3 DNA reads TGTGCCAGTAGTAGGGGGGGGGATCAGCCCCAGCATTTT. Translated, it gives CASSRGGDQPQHF. The genes are TRBV19 and TRBJ1-5, with a tentative D call TRBD1 (5 bases). This CDR3 spans 13 amino acids. CDR1 is LNHDA, CDR2 SQIVND, per germline (reference sequence). Between the trimmed V and J ends, which lost 4 bases and 5 bases, there was a span of 9 bases.